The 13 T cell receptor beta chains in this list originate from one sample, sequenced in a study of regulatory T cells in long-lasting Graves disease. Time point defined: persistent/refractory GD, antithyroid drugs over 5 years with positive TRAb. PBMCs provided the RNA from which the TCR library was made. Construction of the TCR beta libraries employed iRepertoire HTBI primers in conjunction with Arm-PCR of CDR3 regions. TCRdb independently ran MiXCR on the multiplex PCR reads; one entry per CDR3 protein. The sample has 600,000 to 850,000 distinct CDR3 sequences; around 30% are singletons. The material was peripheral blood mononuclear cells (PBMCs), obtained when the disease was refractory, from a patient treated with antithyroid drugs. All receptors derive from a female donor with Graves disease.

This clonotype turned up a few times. CDR3 region: CASTQGGTEAFF. CDR3 sequence (DNA): TGTGCCAGCACTCAGGGGGGGACTGAAGCTTTCTTT. The chain has TRBV6-1 and TRBJ1-1, with 7 bases lining up with TRBD1. The V gene's germline CDR1 is MNHNS and CDR2 SASEGT. The CDR3 is 12 residues long. Trimming cost V 7 bases and J 5 bases; bases outside gene matches: 4.

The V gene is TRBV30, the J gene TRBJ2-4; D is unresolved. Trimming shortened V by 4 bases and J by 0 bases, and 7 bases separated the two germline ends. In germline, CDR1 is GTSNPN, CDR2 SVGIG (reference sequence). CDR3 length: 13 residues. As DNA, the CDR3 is TGTGCCTGGACAGTTTCAGCCAAAAACATTCAGTACTTC. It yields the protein CAWTVSAKNIQYF.

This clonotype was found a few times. DNA of the CDR3: TGCGCCAGCAGCCAGGGACTAGCGGGAGAGATCTACGAGCAGTACTTC. The encoded protein is CASSQGLAGEIYEQYF. The rearrangement links TRBV5-1 to TRBJ2-7, with TRBD2 matching over 14 bases. Trimming removed 4 bases from V and 3 bases from J; junction bases left unmatched: 6. This CDR3 region has 16 residues. Germline lookup yields CDR1 SGHRS and CDR2 YFSETQ.

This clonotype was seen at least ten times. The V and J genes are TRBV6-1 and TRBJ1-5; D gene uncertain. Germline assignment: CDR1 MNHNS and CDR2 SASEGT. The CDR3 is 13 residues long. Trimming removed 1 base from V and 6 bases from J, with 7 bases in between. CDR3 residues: CASSEGQVQPQHF. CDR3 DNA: TGTGCCAGCAGTGAAGGCCAAGTTCAGCCCCAGCATTTT.

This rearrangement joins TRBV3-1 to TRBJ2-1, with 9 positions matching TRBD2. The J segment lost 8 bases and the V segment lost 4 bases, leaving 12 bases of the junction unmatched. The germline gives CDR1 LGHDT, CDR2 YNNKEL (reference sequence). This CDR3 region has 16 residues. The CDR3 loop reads CASSPGGSGRVHEQFF. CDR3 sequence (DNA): TGTGCCAGCAGCCCCGGTGGTAGCGGGAGAGTCCATGAGCAGTTCTTC.

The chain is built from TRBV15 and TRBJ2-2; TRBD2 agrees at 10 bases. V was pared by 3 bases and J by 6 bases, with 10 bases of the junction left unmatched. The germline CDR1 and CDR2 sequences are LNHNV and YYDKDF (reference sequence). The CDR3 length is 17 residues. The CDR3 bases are TGTGCCACCAGCAGTTCCCCCGCTAGCGGGAGATCCGGGGAGCTGTTTTTT. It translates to CATSSSPASGRSGELFF.

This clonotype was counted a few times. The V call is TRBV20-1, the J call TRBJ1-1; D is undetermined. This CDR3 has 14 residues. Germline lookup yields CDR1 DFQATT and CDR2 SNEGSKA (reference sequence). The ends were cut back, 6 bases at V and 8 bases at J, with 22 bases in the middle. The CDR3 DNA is TGCAGTGCCATCCCCGTGGGCAGTGGTATCGAAGCTTTCTTT. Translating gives CSAIPVGSGIEAFF.

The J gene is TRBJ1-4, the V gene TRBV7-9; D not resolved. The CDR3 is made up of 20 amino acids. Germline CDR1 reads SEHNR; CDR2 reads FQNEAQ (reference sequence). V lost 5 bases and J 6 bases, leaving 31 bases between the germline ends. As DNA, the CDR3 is TGTGCCAGCAGCCGATCCCTAGGGATAACCGACACTGGAATGTATGAAAAACTGTTTTTT. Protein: CASSRSLGITDTGMYEKLFF.

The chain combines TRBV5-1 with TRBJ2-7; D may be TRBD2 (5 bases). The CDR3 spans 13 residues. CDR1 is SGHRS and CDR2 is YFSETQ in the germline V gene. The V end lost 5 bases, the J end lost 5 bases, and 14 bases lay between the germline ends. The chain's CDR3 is CASSSAGRDEQYF. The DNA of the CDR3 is TGCGCCAGCAGTTCCGCGGGTCGGGACGAGCAGTACTTC.

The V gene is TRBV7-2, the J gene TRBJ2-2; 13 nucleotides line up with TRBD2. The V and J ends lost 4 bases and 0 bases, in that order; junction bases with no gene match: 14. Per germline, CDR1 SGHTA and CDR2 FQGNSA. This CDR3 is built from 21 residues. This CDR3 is CASSSRGWTSGRRTNTGELFF. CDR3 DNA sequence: TGTGCCAGCAGCTCTAGAGGCTGGACTAGCGGGAGAAGAACGAACACCGGGGAGCTGTTTTTT.

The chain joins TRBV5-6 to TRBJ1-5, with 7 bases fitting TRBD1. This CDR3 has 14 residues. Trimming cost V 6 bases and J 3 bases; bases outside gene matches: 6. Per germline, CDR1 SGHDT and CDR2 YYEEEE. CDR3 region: CASTSTGVNQPQHF. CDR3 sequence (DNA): TGTGCCAGCACGTCAACAGGGGTCAATCAGCCCCAGCATTTT.

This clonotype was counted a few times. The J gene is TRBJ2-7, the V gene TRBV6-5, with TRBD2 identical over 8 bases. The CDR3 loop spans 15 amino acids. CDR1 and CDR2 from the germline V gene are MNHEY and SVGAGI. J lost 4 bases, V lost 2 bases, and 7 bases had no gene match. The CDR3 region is CASSYASGRGYEQYF. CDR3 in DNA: TGTGCCAGCAGTTACGCGAGCGGGAGAGGGTACGAGCAGTACTTC.

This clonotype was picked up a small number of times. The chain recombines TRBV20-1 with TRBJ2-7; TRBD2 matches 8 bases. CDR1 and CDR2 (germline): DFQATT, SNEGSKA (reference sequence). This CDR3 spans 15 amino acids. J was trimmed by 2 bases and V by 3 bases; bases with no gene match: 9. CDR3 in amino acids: CSASYIAGNPYEQYF. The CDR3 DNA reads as TGCAGTGCTAGTTACATAGCGGGGAACCCCTACGAGCAGTACTTC.